The clone carrying this TCR beta chain was detected ten times or more. These data originate in a study of prognosis after radiotherapy for stage I lung cancer. Germline V gene sequence: CDR1 KGHSH, CDR2 LQKENI. This CDR3 spans 13 amino acids. Trimming took 3 bases from V and 3 from J, leaving 5 bases between them. The patients, a group without prior chemotherapy, radiotherapy or other malignancies, were all node-negative on CT and PET/CT. Amplification of the TCR beta CDR3 (from genomic DNA) was done by two-round multiplex PCR. First-round PCR employed TRBV- and TRBJ-specific primers for each gene. One entry per CDR3 protein results from TCRdb running MiXCR on the multiplex PCR reads. The table lists roughly 30,000 distinct CDR3 sequences, 40% to 50% of them singletons, with 15% to 20% in the top ten.

The source material was PBMCs, sampled before or after stereotactic body radiation therapy (not recorded which). The V call is TRBV18, the J call TRBJ1-4; weak D call: TRBD1 (5 bases). This sequence originates from a donor of 50 years or more with non-small cell lung cancer. The CDR3 sequence: CASSPTANEKLFF. The CDR3 DNA reads as TGTGCCAGCTCACCGACAGCTAATGAAAAACTGTTTTTT.